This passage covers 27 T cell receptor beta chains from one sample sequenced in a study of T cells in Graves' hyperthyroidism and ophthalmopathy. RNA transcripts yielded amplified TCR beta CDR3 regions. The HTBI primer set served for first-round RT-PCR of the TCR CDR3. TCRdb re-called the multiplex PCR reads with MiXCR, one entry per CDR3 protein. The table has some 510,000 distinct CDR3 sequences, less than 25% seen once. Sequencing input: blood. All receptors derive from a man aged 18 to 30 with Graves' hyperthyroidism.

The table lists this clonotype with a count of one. This chain's CDR3 is CAGSSGRFSGNTIYF. CDR3 DNA: TGTGCCGGGTCGTCGGGGAGGTTCTCTGGAAACACCATATATTTT. The V gene is TRBV12-3 or TRBV12-4, the J gene TRBJ1-3; D remains unclear. V lost 11 bases and J lost 0, with 17 bases in between. This CDR3 contains 15 residues.

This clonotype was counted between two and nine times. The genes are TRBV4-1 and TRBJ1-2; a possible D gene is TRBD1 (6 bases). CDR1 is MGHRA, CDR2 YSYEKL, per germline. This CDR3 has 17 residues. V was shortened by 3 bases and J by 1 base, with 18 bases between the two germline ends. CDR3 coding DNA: TGCGCCAGCAGCCATGGGGGGGGGCAGGCGATTAACTATGGCTACACCTTC. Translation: CASSHGGGQAINYGYTF.

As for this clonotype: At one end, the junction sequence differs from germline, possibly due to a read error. As DNA, the CDR3 is TGCGCCAGCACGGCGTTTGGGTCCACTGAACCTTTCTTT. Residues: CASTAFGSTEPFF. This chain uses TRBV5-1 with TRBJ1-1, with no clear D. Germline CDR1 and CDR2: SGHRS and YFSETQ. The CDR3 extends over 13 amino acids.

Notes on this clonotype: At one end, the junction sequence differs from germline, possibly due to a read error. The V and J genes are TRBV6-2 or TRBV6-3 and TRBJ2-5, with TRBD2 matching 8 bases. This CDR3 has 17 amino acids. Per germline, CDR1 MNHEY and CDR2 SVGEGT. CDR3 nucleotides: TGTGCCACCAGTGATCCCCGCGGGGGGTCGGCGTCGGAGACCCAGTACTTC. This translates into CATSDPRGGSASETQYF.

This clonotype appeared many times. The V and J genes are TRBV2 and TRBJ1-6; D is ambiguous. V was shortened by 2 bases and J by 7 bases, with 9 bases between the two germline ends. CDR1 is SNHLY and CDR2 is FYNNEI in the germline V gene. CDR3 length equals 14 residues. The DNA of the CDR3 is TGTGCCAGCAGTGAAAACAGCAAGAATTCACCCCTCCACTTT. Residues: CASSENSKNSPLHF.

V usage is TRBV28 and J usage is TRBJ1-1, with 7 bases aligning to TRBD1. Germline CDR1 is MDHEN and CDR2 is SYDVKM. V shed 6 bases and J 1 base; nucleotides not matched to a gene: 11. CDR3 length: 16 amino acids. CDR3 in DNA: TGTGCCAGCAGGCAACGACAGGGAGAGTGGAACACTGAAGCTTTCTTT. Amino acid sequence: CASRQRQGEWNTEAFF.

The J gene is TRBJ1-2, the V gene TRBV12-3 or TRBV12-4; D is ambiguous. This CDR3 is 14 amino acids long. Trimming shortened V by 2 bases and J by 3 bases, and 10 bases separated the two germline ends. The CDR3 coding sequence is TGTGCCAGCAGTTTACGGGGTACCCACTATGGCTACACCTTC. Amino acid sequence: CASSLRGTHYGYTF.

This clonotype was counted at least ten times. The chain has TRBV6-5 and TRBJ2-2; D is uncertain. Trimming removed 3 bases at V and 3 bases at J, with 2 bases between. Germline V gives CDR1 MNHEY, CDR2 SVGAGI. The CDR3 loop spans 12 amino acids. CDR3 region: CASSYDTGELFF. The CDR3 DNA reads TGTGCCAGCAGTTATGACACCGGGGAGCTGTTTTTT.

Written as DNA, the CDR3 is TGTGCCAGCAGCTTATTGGTGGCTGAAGCTTTCTTT. This codes for CASSLLVAEAFF. This sequence joins TRBV7-8 and TRBJ1-1; D remains unclear. Germline CDR1 is SGHVS and CDR2 is FQNEAQ. This CDR3 spans 12 amino acids. Trimming shortened V by 2 bases and J by 6 bases, and 7 bases separated the two germline ends.

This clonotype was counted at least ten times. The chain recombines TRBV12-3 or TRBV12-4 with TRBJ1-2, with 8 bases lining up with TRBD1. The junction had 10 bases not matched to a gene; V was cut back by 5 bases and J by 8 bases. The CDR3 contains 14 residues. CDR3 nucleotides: TGTGCCAGCAGTGCCCGACAGGGGAGTGAGGGCTACACCTTC. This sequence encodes CASSARQGSEGYTF.

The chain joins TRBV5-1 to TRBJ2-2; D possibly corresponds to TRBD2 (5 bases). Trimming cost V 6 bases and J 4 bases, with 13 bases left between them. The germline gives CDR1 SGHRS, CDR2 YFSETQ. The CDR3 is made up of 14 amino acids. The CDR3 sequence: CASNPEAGTGELFF. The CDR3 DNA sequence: TGCGCCAGCAATCCGGAGGCCGGCACCGGGGAGCTGTTTTTT.

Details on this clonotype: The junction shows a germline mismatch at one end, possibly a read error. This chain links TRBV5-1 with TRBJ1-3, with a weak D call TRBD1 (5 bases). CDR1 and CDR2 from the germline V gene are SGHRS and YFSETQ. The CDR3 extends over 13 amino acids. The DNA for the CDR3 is TGCTCCAGCAGCTTGGGGCAGGGAAACACCATATATTTT. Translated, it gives CSSSLGQGNTIYF.

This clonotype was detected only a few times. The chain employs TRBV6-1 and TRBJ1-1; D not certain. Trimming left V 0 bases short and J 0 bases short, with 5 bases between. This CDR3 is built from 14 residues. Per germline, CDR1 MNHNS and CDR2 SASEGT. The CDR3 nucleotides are TGTGCCAGCAGTGAAGCTGGGATGAACACTGAAGCTTTCTTT. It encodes CASSEAGMNTEAFF.

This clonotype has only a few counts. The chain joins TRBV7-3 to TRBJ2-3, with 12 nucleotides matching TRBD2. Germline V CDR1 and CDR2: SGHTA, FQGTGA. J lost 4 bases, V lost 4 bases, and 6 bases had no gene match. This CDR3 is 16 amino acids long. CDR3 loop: CASSSPSGGVADTQYF. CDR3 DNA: TGTGCCAGCAGCTCTCCTAGCGGGGGGGTGGCAGATACGCAGTATTTT. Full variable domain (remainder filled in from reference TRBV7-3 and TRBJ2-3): GAGVSQTPSNKVTEKGKYVELRCDPISGHTALYWYRQSLGQGPEFLIYFQGTGAADDSGLPNDRFFAVRPEGSVSTLKIQRTERGDSAVYLCASSSPSGGVADTQYFGPGTRLTVL.

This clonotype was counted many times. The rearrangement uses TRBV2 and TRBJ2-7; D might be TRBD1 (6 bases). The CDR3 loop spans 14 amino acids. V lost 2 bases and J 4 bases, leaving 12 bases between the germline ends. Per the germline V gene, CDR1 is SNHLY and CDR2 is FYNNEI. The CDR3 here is CASSERQELYEQYF. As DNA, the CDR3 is TGTGCCAGCAGTGAACGACAGGAGCTTTACGAGCAGTACTTC.

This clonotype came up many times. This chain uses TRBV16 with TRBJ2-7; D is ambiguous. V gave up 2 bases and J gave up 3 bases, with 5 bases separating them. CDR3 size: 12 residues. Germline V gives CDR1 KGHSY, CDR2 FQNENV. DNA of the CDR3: TGTGCCAGCAGCCAAACCGACTACGAGCAGTACTTC. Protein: CASSQTDYEQYF.

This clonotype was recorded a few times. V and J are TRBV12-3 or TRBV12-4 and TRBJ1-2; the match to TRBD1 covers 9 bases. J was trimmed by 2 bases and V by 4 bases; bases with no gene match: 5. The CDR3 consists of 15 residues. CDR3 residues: CASSSGTGRNYGYTF. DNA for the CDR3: TGTGCCAGCAGTTCCGGGACAGGGCGCAACTATGGCTACACCTTC.

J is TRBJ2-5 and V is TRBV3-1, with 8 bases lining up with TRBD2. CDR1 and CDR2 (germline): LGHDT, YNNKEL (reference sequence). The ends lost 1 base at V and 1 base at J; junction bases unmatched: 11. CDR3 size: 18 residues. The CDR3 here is CASSQGEIIAGLQETQYF. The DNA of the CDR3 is TGTGCCAGCAGCCAAGGAGAGATAATAGCGGGGCTCCAAGAGACCCAGTACTTC.

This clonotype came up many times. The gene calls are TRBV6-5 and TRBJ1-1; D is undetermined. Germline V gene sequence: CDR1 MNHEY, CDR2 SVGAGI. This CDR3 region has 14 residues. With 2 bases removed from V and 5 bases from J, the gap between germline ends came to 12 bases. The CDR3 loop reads CASSYEGIGTEAFF. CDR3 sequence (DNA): TGTGCCAGCAGTTACGAAGGTATTGGAACTGAAGCTTTCTTT.

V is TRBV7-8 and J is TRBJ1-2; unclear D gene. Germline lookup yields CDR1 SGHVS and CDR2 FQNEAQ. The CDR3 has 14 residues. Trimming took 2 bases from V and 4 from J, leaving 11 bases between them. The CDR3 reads CASSLFGSGYGYTF. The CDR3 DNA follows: TGTGCCAGCAGCTTATTCGGGAGCGGCTATGGCTACACCTTC.

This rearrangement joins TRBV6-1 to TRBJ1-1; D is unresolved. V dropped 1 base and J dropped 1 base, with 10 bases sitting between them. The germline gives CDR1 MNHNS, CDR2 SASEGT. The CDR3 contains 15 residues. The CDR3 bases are TGTGCCAGCAGTGAAGGCCTGGACGGGAACACTGAAGCTTTCTTT. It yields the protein CASSEGLDGNTEAFF.

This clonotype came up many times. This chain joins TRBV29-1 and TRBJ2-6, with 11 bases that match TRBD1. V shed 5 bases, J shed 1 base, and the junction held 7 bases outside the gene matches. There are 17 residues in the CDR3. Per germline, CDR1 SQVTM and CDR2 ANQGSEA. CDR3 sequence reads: CSVSPGQGVSGANVLTF. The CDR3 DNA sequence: TGCAGCGTTTCACCGGGACAGGGGGTTTCTGGGGCCAACGTCCTGACTTTC.

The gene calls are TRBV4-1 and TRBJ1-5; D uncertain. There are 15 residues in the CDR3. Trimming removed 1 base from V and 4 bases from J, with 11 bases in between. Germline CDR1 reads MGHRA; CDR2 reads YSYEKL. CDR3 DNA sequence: TGCGCCAGCAGCCAAGTCCGGGCCCAGAATCAGCCCCAGCATTTT. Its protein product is CASSQVRAQNQPQHF.

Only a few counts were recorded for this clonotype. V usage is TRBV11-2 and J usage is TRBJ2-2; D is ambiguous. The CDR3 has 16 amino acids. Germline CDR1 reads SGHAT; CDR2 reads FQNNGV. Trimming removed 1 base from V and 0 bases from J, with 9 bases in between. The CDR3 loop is CASSLGLTSNTGELFF. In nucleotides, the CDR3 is TGTGCCAGCAGCTTAGGTCTGACTTCGAACACCGGGGAGCTGTTTTTT.

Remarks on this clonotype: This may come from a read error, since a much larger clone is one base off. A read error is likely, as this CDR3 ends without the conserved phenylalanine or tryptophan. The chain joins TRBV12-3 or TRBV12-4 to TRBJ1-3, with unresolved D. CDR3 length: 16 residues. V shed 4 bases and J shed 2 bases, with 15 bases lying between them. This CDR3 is CASSSPSRNPGNTIYC. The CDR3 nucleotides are TGTGCCAGCAGTTCCCCCTCTCGGAATCCTGGAAACACCATATATTGT.

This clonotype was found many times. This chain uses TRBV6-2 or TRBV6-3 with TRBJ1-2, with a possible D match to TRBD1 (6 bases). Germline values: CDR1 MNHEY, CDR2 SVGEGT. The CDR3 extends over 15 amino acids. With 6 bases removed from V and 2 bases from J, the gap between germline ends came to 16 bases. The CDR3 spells CASSPHRDLNYGYTF. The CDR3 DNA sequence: TGTGCCAGCAGCCCACACAGGGACTTGAACTATGGCTACACCTTC.

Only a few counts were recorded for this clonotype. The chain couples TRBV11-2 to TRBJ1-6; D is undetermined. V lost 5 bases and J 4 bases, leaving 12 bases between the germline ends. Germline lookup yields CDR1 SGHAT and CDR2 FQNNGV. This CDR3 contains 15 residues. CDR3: CASSPRQEYNSPLHF. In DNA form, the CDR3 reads TGTGCCAGCAGCCCCCGGCAGGAATATAATTCACCCCTCCACTTT.